The entry below gives a single T cell receptor beta chain sequence along with its context. Its antigen is as yet unknown. Germline CDR1 is SGHTA and CDR2 is FQGTGA. There are 18 residues in the CDR3. The sample originates from a study of CXCR3-negative and CXCR3-positive naive CD8 T cells. Study results and caveats: CXCR3-positive naive cells carried more hydrophobic TRB CDR3s than CXCR3-negative naive cells did.

The libraries of TRB cDNA were constructed through 5' RACE using UMI labels. From the 5' RACE reads, TCRdb lists one entry per CDR3 protein and no DNA. Here the sample table reports about 98,000 distinct CDR3 sequences. The TCR originated in a human donor in good health. Some clones in this sample may be carry-over from other donors' samples. Source material: naive CXCR3+ CD8+ T cells from blood. Described subset: CD45RO-CCR7+CD27+CD95- naive CD8+ T cells expressing CXCR3 (TNR3+). The chain recombines TRBV7-3 with TRBJ2-7. The CDR3 protein is CASSLLLVSVSSSYEQYF.